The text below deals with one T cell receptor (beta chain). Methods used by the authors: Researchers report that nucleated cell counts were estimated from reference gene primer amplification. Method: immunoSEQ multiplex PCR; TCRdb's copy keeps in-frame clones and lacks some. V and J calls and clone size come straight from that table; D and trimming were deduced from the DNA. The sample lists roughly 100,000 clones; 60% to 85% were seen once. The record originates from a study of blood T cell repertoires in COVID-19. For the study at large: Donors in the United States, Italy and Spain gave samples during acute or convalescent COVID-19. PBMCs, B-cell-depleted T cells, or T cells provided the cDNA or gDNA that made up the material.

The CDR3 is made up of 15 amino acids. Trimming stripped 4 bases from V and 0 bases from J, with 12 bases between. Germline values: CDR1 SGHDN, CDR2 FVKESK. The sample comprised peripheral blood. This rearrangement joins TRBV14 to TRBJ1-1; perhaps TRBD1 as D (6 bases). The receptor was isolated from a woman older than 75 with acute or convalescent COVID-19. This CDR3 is CASSLLTGMNTEAFF. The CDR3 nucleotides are TGTGCCAGCAGCCTCCTTACAGGGATGAACACTGAAGCTTTCTTT.